This T cell receptor beta chain is from a study of blood T cell repertoires in COVID-19. Study-level information: The study drew acute and convalescent COVID-19 samples from the United States, Italy and Spain. From T cells, B-cell-depleted T cells, or PBMCs came the material, which was cDNA or gDNA.

Authors' methods: Reference gene primer amplification gave nucleated cell count estimates. Using immunoSEQ multiplex PCR, the repertoire was profiled, and TCRdb retains in-frame clones only, with some absent. That table supplies the V and J calls and clone size; D and trimming were determined from the DNA. This table has about 300,000 clones, approximately 91% appearing once. CDR1 and CDR2 (germline): SGDLS, YYNGEE. The CDR3 extends over 17 amino acids. V was shortened by 5 bases and J by 1 base, with 21 bases between the two germline ends. Sequenced material: peripheral blood. The sequence was obtained from a man younger than 35 with active or convalescent COVID-19. The chain employs TRBV9 and TRBJ1-2; tentatively, D is TRBD1 (6 bases). The CDR3 DNA follows: TGTGCCAGCAGATCAGGGGTGGGCGGCTTTATTAACTATGGCTACACCTTC. It encodes CASRSGVGGFINYGYTF.